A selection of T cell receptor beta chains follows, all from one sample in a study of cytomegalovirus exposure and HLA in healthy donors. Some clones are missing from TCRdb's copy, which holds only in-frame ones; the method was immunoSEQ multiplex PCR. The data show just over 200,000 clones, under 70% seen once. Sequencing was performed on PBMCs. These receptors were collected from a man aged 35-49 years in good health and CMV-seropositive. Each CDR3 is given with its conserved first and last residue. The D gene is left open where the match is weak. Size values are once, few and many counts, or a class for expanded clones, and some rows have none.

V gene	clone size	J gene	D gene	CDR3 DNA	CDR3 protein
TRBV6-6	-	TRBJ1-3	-	TGTGCCAGCACCAAGGGGGATTTTCTCTCTGGAAACACCATATATTTT	CASTKGDFLSGNTIYF
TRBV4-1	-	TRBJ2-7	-	TGCGCCAGCAGCCAAGTTCCCACTGGGCCCCCGGGAGAAGACGAGCAGTACTTC	CASSQVPTGPPGEDEQYF
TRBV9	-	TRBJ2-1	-	TGTGCCAGCAAAGGGGGCAATGAGCAGTTCTTC	CASKGGNEQFF
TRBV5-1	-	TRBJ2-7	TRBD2	TGCGCCAGCAGCTCAAGCGGGGGGGACTACGAGCAGTACTTC	CASSSSGGDYEQYF
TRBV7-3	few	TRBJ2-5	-	TGTGCCAGCAGCTTATTTGGCGGGGGCGGAGAGACCCAGTACTTC	CASSLFGGGGETQYF
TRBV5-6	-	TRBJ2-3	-	TGTGCCAGCAGTTCCAGGGGTGGCACAGATACGCAGTATTTT	CASSSRGGTDTQYF
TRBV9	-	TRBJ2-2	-	TGTGCCAGCAGCCTCAACACCGGGGAGCTGTTTTTT	CASSLNTGELFF
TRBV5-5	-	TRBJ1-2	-	TGTGCCAGCAGCTTCAACTCGCCTGTGGGCGGCTACACCTTC	CASSFNSPVGGYTF
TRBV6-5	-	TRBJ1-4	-	TGTGCCAGCAGCAGAATACTGTTTTTT	CASSRILFF
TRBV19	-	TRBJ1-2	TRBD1	TGTGCCAGCAAAACAGGGGAGTATGGCTACACCTTC	CASKTGEYGYTF
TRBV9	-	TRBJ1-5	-	TGTGCCAGCAGCGTAGAACCTGGTACAAGTCAGCCCCAGCATTTT	CASSVEPGTSQPQHF
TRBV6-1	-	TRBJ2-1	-	TGTGCCAGCAGCGAATCCTCCCCTATTAATGAGCAGTTCTTC	CASSESSPINEQFF
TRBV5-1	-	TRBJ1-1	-	TGCGCCAGCAGCTTGGCCAGGGACACTGAAGCTTTCTTT	CASSLARDTEAFF
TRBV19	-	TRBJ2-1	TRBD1	TGTGCCAGTAGTAGCCCCCGGGGGACAGGGCACTACAATGAGCAGTTCTTC	CASSSPRGTGHYNEQFF
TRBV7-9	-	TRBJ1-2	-	TGTGCCAGCAGCTTAGGTCCCACTTTTAACTATGGCTACACCTTC	CASSLGPTFNYGYTF
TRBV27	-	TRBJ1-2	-	TGTGCCAGCAGTGCTCTCGTTTCAGCTAACTATGGCTACACCTTC	CASSALVSANYGYTF
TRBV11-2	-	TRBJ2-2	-	TGTGCCAGCAGCTTGACAACCCGAGGGGAGCTGTTTTTT	CASSLTTRGELFF
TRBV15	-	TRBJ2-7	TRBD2	TGTGCCACCAGCAGAGTGGGGGGGACCTACGAGCAGTACTTC	CATSRVGGTYEQYF
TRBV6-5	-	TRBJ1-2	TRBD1	TGTGCCAGCAGCCGCCCGGCAGGGGGTGGCGGCTACACCTTC	CASSRPAGGGGYTF
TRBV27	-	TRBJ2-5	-	TGTGCCAGCAGGATTACCAGTCAAGAGACCCAGTACTTC	CASRITSQETQYF
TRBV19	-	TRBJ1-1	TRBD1	TGTGCCAGTAGCCAGGGGGCGCGGATTTTCACTGAAGCTTTCTTT	CASSQGARIFTEAFF
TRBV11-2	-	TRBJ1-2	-	TGTGCCAGCAGCTTAGCAGGGTTTGGCTACACCTTC	CASSLAGFGYTF